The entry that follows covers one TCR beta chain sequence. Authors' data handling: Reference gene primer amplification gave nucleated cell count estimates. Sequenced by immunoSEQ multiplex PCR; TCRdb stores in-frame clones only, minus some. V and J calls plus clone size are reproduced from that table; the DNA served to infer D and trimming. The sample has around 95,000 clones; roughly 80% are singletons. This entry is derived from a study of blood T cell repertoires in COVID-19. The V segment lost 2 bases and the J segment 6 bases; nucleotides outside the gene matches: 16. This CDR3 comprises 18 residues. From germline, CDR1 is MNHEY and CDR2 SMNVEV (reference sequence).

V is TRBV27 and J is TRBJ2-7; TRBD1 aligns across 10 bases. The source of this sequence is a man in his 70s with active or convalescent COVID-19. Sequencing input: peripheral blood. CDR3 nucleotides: TGTGCCAGCAGTTTAGGGGACAGGGGAGGGGTTCTCAAGGGCGAGCAGTACTTC. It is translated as CASSLGDRGGVLKGEQYF.